This T cell receptor beta chain was found in a study of radiotherapy plus CTLA-4 blockade in lung cancer. J lost 1 base, V lost 4 bases, and 9 bases had no gene match. This CDR3 contains 16 residues. Germline-derived CDR1 and CDR2 are SGHTA and FQGTGA. Sequencing used immunoSEQ multiplex PCR; TCRdb keeps in-frame clones, though not all of them. The sample contains about 80,000 clones, about four fifths of which appear only once. The chain couples TRBV7-3 to TRBJ2-5, with TRBD1 matching over 7 bases. The origin of this receptor is a human donor with non-small cell lung cancer who had stable disease on radiotherapy plus ipilimumab. The material was peripheral blood, obtained from a patient treated with radiotherapy plus ipilimumab. CDR3 nucleotides: TGTGCCAGCAGCTCCCAGGGGGAGTGGGGCCAAGAGACCCAGTACTTC. As protein: CASSSQGEWGQETQYF.